These T cell receptor beta chains were read from a single sample in a study of cytotoxic CD8 clonotypes in ibrutinib-treated CLL. Sequencing used immunoSEQ multiplex PCR; TCRdb keeps in-frame clones, though not all of them. The sample holds around 97,000 clones, roughly 80% seen once. The sample here was PBMCs, taken after 12 months of ibrutinib treatment. The receptors shown here come from a human donor with chronic lymphocytic leukemia. Each CDR3 is given with its conserved first and last residue. A D gene is named only where the DNA matches it firmly. Rows may omit the clone size; those that give it use once, few, many or a size class.

TRBD2 NA TRBJ2-3 TRBV29-1 TGCAGCGTTCCCCTAGGGAGGGCACAAGATACGCAGTATTTT CSVPLGRAQDTQYF
TRBD1 NA TRBJ2-5 TRBV30 TGTGCCTGGAGTGTCCAGGGGGCAGCGGGTGAGACCCAGTACTTC CAWSVQGAAGETQYF
NA NA TRBJ1-5 TRBV14 TGTGCCAGCAGCCAAACGAGCGAAAGGGATGGCAATCAGCCCCAGCATTTT CASSQTSERDGNQPQHF
NA NA TRBJ1-2 TRBV11-2 TGTGCCAGCAGCTTGGACAGACTCAATGGCTACACCTTC CASSLDRLNGYTF
NA NA TRBJ2-3 TRBV7-2 TGTGCCAGCAGCGTACGAGGGGGGGCCGGCACAGATACGCAGTATTTT CASSVRGGAGTDTQYF
TRBD1 NA TRBJ2-2 TRBV30 TGTGCCTGGAGTAACAACAGGGGACCCGGGGAGCTGTTTTTT CAWSNNRGPGELFF
TRBD2 few TRBJ2-1 TRBV11-2 TGTGCCAGCAGCTTCTGGACTAGCGGGGATGAGCAGTTCTTC CASSFWTSGDEQFF
NA NA TRBJ1-1 TRBV30 TGTGCCTGCCAGAGGTCCGGGTCTGAAGCTTTCTTT CACQRSGSEAFF
TRBD1 NA TRBJ1-1 TRBV2 TGTGCCAGCAGTGACGAGGGGGCTGACACTGAAGCTTTCTTT CASSDEGADTEAFF
NA NA TRBJ1-1 TRBV5-1 TGCGCCAGCAGCTTGGTCGAGGGAAAAGCTTTCTTT CASSLVEGKAFF
NA NA TRBJ2-1 TRBV28 TGTGCCAGCAACCGTGAGTTGAGCTCCTACAATGAGCAGTTCTTC CASNRELSSYNEQFF
TRBD1 once TRBJ2-5 TRBV27 TGTGCCAGCAGCTTCCAGAGGGGACAGGGGGACGGGGAGACCCAGTACTTC CASSFQRGQGDGETQYF
TRBD2 few TRBJ2-5 TRBV6-1 TGTGCCAGCAGTGAATGGGAGGGGCGGGAGACCCAGTACTTC CASSEWEGRETQYF
NA NA TRBJ2-7 TRBV6-6 TGTGCCAGCAGTACAGGCTCCTACGAGCAGTACTTC CASSTGSYEQYF
TRBD1 NA TRBJ1-2 TRBV13 TGTGCCAGCAGCTTCCCGCAGACAGGGGATGGCTACACCTTC CASSFPQTGDGYTF
NA once TRBJ2-5 TRBV7-2 TGTGCCAGCAGCACTCGAACAGAGACCCAGTACTTC CASSTRTETQYF
NA once TRBJ2-2 TRBV19 TGTGCCAGTACCACGGACTGGAACACCGGGGAGCTGTTTTTT CASTTDWNTGELFF
NA NA TRBJ2-3 TRBV7-2 TGTGCCAGCAGCCCCGGGGGAGATACGCAGTATTTT CASSPGGDTQYF
TRBD1 NA TRBJ1-1 TRBV25-1 TGTGCCAGCAGGTTGACAGGGGTGAACACTGAAGCTTTCTTT CASRLTGVNTEAFF
NA NA TRBJ2-7 TRBV29-1 TGCAGCGCTGTGAAGGACTACGAGCAGTACTTC CSAVKDYEQYF
TRBD2 NA TRBJ2-4 TRBV10-1 TGCGCCAGCATTGGACTAGCGGGGGGGCCGCGAGCCAAAAACATTCAGTACTTC CASIGLAGGPRAKNIQYF
NA NA TRBJ2-7 TRBV5-1 TGCGCCAGCAGGAGGGGTATCACGGGCGAGCAGTACTTC CASRRGITGEQYF
NA NA TRBJ1-5 TRBV7-9 TGTGCCAGCAGCTTAGATTTGCAGAGCAATCAGCCCCAGCATTTT CASSLDLQSNQPQHF
NA NA TRBJ1-6 TRBV6-1 TGTGCCAGTTGCCAGGCTCCTTCACCCCTCCACTTT CASCQAPSPLHF
NA few TRBJ2-1 TRBV7-9 TGTGCCAGCAGCCGCAGCAGGAGGGCTGACGAGCAGTTCTTC CASSRSRRADEQFF
NA once TRBJ2-7 TRBV6-6 TGTGCCAGCGAAATGGGGGATCGGGGTTACGAGCAGTACTTC CASEMGDRGYEQYF
TRBD1 NA TRBJ1-2 TRBV11-3 TGTGCCAGCAGCTTAGGGACAGGGCCCTATGGCTACACCTTC CASSLGTGPYGYTF
NA NA TRBJ2-1 TRBV11-1 TGTGCCAGCAGCTTAGTCCTTAGGGACACCTACAATGAGCAGTTCTTC CASSLVLRDTYNEQFF
NA NA TRBJ1-2 TRBV5-8 TGTGCCAGCGGTCTAGGATCTGGCTACACCTTC CASGLGSGYTF
TRBD1 NA TRBJ1-5 TRBV10-1 TGCGCCAGCGGCGAGGGGTCAGGGGGCGGTCAGCCCCAGCATTTT CASGEGSGGGQPQHF
NA NA TRBJ1-4 TRBV5-6 TGTGCCAGCAGCTTGATGCAGGGGACCGCTTGGGGTGATGAAAAACTGTTTTTT CASSLMQGTAWGDEKLFF
TRBD2 few TRBJ2-2 TRBV7-9 TGTGCCAGCAGCCTCCTTGAAACGGGACTAGTAACCGGGGAGCTGTTTTTT CASSLLETGLVTGELFF
NA NA TRBJ1-1 TRBV27 TGTGCCAGCAGACGAGGGACTGAAGCTTTCTTT CASRRGTEAFF
TRBD1 NA TRBJ2-5 TRBV7-9 TGTGCCAGCAGTCATGTTCCGGGACAGTTAAAAGAGACCCAGTACTTC CASSHVPGQLKETQYF
TRBD1 NA TRBJ1-6 TRBV5-1 TGCGCCAGCAGCTTGGTCGGGACAGGGGGTAGCGAGTCACCCCTCCACTTT CASSLVGTGGSESPLHF
NA NA TRBJ2-5 TRBV2 TGTGCCAGCAGTGAGGATAGGGGAAAGACCCAGTACTTC CASSEDRGKTQYF
TRBD2 once TRBJ2-2 TRBV7-9 TGTGCCAGCAGCCGGACTAGCGGGGGACCGAACACCGGGGAGCTGTTTTTT CASSRTSGGPNTGELFF
NA NA TRBJ1-3 TRBV29-1 TGCAGCGTTGGGCAGCAATCTGGAAACACCATATATTTT CSVGQQSGNTIYF
TRBD1 NA TRBJ1-5 TRBV6-1 TGTGCCAGCACAACAGGGGAAGATCAGCCCCAGCATTTT CASTTGEDQPQHF
NA once TRBJ1-5 TRBV6-6 TGTGCCAGCAGTCACGATCAGCCCCAGCATTTT CASSHDQPQHF
NA NA TRBJ2-7 TRBV9 TGTGCCAGCAGCGTAACCGGTCGCGAGCAGTACTTC CASSVTGREQYF
NA NA TRBJ2-1 TRBV29-1 TGCAGCATCCGACACGGGCGGGGACAAATGAATGAGCAGTTCTTC CSIRHGRGQMNEQFF
NA NA TRBJ2-7 TRBV5-1 TGCGCCAGCAGCTTGGCATGGACAGCTAATTACGAGCAGTACTTC CASSLAWTANYEQYF
TRBD2 NA TRBJ2-3 TRBV4-1 TGCGCCAGCAGCCAAGAGCTTAGCGGGGAGGGGACAGATACGCAGTATTTT CASSQELSGEGTDTQYF
NA NA TRBJ1-4 TRBV15 TGTGCCACCGCCCTCGGCGGTTATGAAAAACTGTTTTTT CATALGGYEKLFF
TRBD1 once TRBJ1-5 TRBV28 TGTGCCAGCCATGAGACAGGGGCGCAGCCCCAGCATTTT CASHETGAQPQHF
NA NA TRBJ1-1 TRBV10-1 TGCGCCAGCAGCGCTCCAGGGTACGAGGAGGCTGAAGCTTTCTTT CASSAPGYEEAEAFF
TRBD2 NA TRBJ2-1 TRBV28 TGTGCCAGCAGTACCTCGGGACTAACCTACAATGAGCAGTTCTTC CASSTSGLTYNEQFF
TRBD1 NA TRBJ1-1 TRBV19 TGTGCCAGTGTGATCCAGGGTGGACAGGGGGACACTGAAGCTTTCTTT CASVIQGGQGDTEAFF
NA NA TRBJ1-1 TRBV28 TGTGCCAGCAGTTTACCGACCGGAAACACTGAAGCTTTCTTT CASSLPTGNTEAFF